The 4 T cell receptor beta chains in this list originate from one sample, sequenced in a study of shared clonotypes between healthy human individuals. Method: immunoSEQ multiplex PCR; TCRdb's copy keeps in-frame clones and lacks some. The table has 950,000 to 1,300,000 clones, around 76% seen once. Sequences were obtained from memory CD4+ T cells sorted from blood. The sample's subset: CD45RA-negative fraction. The receptors derive from a man between 18 and 35 years old in good health.

V is TRBV5-4 and J is TRBJ2-1; D unclear. Trimming removed 0 bases from V and 3 bases from J, with 7 bases in between. Germline V gene sequence: CDR1 SGHNT, CDR2 YYREEE (reference sequence). The CDR3 is made up of 14 amino acids. CDR3 sequence reads: CASSLAGFYNEQFF. The CDR3 DNA reads as TGTGCCAGCAGCTTGGCGGGCTTCTACAATGAGCAGTTCTTC.

The chain recombines TRBV30 with TRBJ1-2, with D perhaps TRBD1 (6 bases). V was shortened by 3 bases and J by 7 bases, with 15 bases between the two germline ends. The CDR3 extends over 13 amino acids. CDR1 GTSNPN and CDR2 SVGIG come from the germline V gene (reference sequence). CDR3 residues: CAWREGGRSGYTF. CDR3 nucleotides: TGTGCCTGGAGGGAAGGGGGAAGGAGTGGCTACACCTTC.

This rearrangement joins TRBV28 to TRBJ1-3, with TRBD1 matching 7 bases. CDR3 length: 15 residues. The J segment lost 2 bases and the V segment lost 8 bases, leaving 9 bases of the junction unmatched. Germline V CDR1 and CDR2: MDHEN, SYDVKM. CDR3: CASSPWTGPGNTIYF. The CDR3 region has the DNA TGTGCCAGCTCTCCTTGGACAGGTCCTGGAAACACCATATATTTT. Drawing the rest from reference TRBV28 and TRBJ1-3, the complete variable domain is DVKVTQSSRYLVKRTGEKVFLECVQDMDHENMFWYRQDPGLGLRLIYFSYDVKMKEKGDIPEGYSVSREKKERFSLILESASTNQTSMYLCASSPWTGPGNTIYFGEGSWLTVV.

CDR3 sequence (DNA): TGTGCCTGGAGGGGGGACGGAGACACCATATATTTT. Its translation: CAWRGDGDTIYF. This chain uses TRBV30 with TRBJ1-3; perhaps TRBD1 as D (5 bases). There are 12 residues in the CDR3. The germline CDR1 and CDR2 sequences are GTSNPN and SVGIG (reference sequence). The V end lost 3 bases, the J end lost 8 bases, and 11 bases lay between the germline ends.